The 11 T cell receptor beta chains presented below share a single source sample, sequenced in a study of blood T cell repertoires in COVID-19. Only in-frame clones appear in the TCRdb table, and some are missing; sequencing was by immunoSEQ multiplex PCR. The sample yields 40,000 to 60,000 clones, 85% seen once. The material sequenced was peripheral blood. The receptors shown here come from a woman aged 55-69 years with acute or convalescent COVID-19.

The chain couples TRBV5-4 to TRBJ2-5; the match to TRBD2 covers 10 bases. This CDR3 has 15 residues. With 2 bases clipped from V and 1 base from J, the junction kept 2 bases outside the gene matches. Germline loops: CDR1 SGHNT, CDR2 YYREEE (reference sequence). CDR3 sequence (DNA): TGTGCCAGCAGCTTACGGACTAGCGGCCAAGAGACCCAGTACTTC. Translated, it gives CASSLRTSGQETQYF.

V usage is TRBV12-5 and J usage is TRBJ1-5, with TRBD1 matching 7 bases. J lost 3 bases, V lost 1 base, and 3 bases had no gene match. CDR3 length: 15 residues. The germline V gene encodes CDR1 LGHNT and CDR2 FRNRAP. CDR3 sequence: CASGLGQGDNQPQHF. Here the CDR3 DNA reads TGTGCTAGTGGTTTGGGGCAGGGGGACAATCAGCCCCAGCATTTT.

This chain uses TRBV5-1 with TRBJ2-2; maybe TRBD1 (5 bases). The CDR3 totals 13 residues. The V gene lost 5 bases and the J gene lost 5 bases, with 10 bases spanning the gap. CDR1 and CDR2 from the germline V gene are SGHRS and YFSETQ. The CDR3 sequence is CASRPRGTGELFF. Here the CDR3 DNA reads TGCGCCAGCAGGCCTAGGGGTACCGGGGAGCTGTTTTTT.

This clone has just one count. The rearrangement links TRBV5-4 to TRBJ2-3; TRBD2 aligns across 8 bases. Germline CDR1 SGHNT, CDR2 YYREEE (reference sequence). The ends lost 3 bases at V and 5 bases at J; junction bases unmatched: 5. CDR3 size: 14 residues. The CDR3 protein is CASSSGLVGDTQYF. CDR3 DNA: TGTGCCAGCAGCTCGGGACTAGTCGGAGATACGCAGTATTTT.

The chain uses TRBV18 and TRBJ1-3; D remains ambiguous. The germline CDR1 and CDR2 sequences are KGHSH and LQKENI. V gave up 3 bases and J gave up 0 bases, with 12 bases separating them. This CDR3 contains 16 residues. The CDR3 coding sequence is TGTGCCAGCTCACCTACGAGTTCAAGCTCTGGAAACACCATATATTTT. Translation gives CASSPTSSSSGNTIYF.

This clone has more than one count but fewer than ten. The chain employs TRBV5-6 and TRBJ2-2; D may be TRBD1 (6 bases). The V gene's germline CDR1 is SGHDT and CDR2 YYEEEE. The CDR3 length is 15 residues. V lost 6 bases, J lost 2 bases, and 14 bases lay in between. The CDR3: CASTVEQGNTGELFF. The CDR3 DNA reads TGTGCCAGCACCGTGGAACAGGGCAACACCGGGGAGCTGTTTTTT. The whole variable domain, filled in from reference TRBV5-6 and TRBJ2-2, reads DAGVTQSPTHLIKTRGQQVTLRCSPKSGHDTVSWYQQALGQGPQFIFQYYEEEERQRGNFPDRFSGHQFPNYSSELNVNALLLGDSALYLCASTVEQGNTGELFFGEGSRLTVL.

The chain is built from TRBV9 and TRBJ2-1; 10 bases are shared with TRBD2. Germline CDR1 reads SGDLS; CDR2 reads YYNGEE. The CDR3 totals 16 residues. With 4 bases clipped from V and 7 bases from J, the junction kept 11 bases outside the gene matches. Here the CDR3 reads CASSRTSSGGVNEQFF. CDR3 sequence (DNA): TGTGCCAGCAGCCGTACCTCTAGCGGGGGCGTAAATGAGCAGTTCTTC.

This clone was detected only a few times. This rearrangement joins TRBV2 to TRBJ2-7; 8 nucleotides align to TRBD2. CDR1 is SNHLY, CDR2 FYNNEI, per germline. V lost 3 bases to trimming and J lost 9 bases; unmatched junction nucleotides: 7. The CDR3 has 13 amino acids. The CDR3 loop is CASSEGGGGRQYF. The CDR3, as DNA: TGTGCCAGCAGTGAGGGAGGCGGGGGGCGGCAGTACTTC.

The genes are TRBV9 and TRBJ1-1; D gene ambiguous. The V gene's germline CDR1 is SGDLS and CDR2 YYNGEE. The V gene lost 0 bases and the J gene lost 1 base, with 10 bases spanning the gap. The CDR3 loop spans 15 amino acids. The CDR3 DNA reads TGTGCCAGCAGCGTAGCCGGGAATGCGAACACTGAAGCTTTCTTT. Amino acids: CASSVAGNANTEAFF. The variable domain in full, completed from reference TRBV9 and TRBJ1-1, reads DSGVTQTPKHLITATGQRVTLRCSPRSGDLSVYWYQQSLDQGLQFLIQYYNGEERAKGNILERFSAQQFPDLHSELNLSSLELGDSALYFCASSVAGNANTEAFFGQGTRLTVV.

This chain joins TRBV30 and TRBJ2-1; 11 nucleotides match TRBD2. Germline trimming cut 3 bases from V and 7 bases from J; bases unmatched to any gene: 2. From germline, CDR1 is GTSNPN and CDR2 SVGIG (reference sequence). The CDR3 spans 13 residues. The CDR3 is CAWRGLADNEQFF. The DNA of the CDR3 is TGTGCCTGGAGGGGACTAGCGGATAATGAGCAGTTCTTC.

This chain joins TRBV7-8 and TRBJ2-1; 7 nucleotides agree with TRBD1. Per germline, CDR1 SGHVS and CDR2 FQNEAQ. This CDR3 region has 14 residues. Trimming cost V 4 bases and J 8 bases; bases outside gene matches: 8. The CDR3 sequence: CASSWTDRLYEQFF. The CDR3 region has the DNA TGTGCCAGCAGCTGGACGGACAGGCTCTATGAGCAGTTCTTC.